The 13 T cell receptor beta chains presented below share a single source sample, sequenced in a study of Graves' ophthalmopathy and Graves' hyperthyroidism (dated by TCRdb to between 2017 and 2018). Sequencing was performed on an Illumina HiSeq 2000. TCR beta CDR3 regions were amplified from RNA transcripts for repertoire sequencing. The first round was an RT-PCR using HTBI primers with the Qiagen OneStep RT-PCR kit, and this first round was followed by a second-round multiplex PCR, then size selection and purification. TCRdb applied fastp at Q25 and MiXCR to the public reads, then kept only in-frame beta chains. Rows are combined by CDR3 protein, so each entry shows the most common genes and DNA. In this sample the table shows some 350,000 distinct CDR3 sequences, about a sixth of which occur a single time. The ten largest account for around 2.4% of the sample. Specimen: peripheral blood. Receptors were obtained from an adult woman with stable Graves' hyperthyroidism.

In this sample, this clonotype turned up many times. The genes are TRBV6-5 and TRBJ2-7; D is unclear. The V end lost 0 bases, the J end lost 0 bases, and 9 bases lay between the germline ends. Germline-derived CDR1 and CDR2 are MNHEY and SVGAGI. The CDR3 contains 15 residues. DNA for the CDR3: TGTGCCAGCAGTTACTCGAGTCACCGCTCCTACGAGCAGTACTTC. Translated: CASSYSSHRSYEQYF.

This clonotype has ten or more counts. The CDR3 DNA is TGTGCCAGCAGTGAATTCCGACGAGGACTAGCGGGAGTCCTTGAGAACGAGCAGTACTTC. Translating it yields CASSEFRRGLAGVLENEQYF. The rearrangement joins TRBV2 to TRBJ2-7; 13 bases agree with TRBD2. Per the germline V gene, CDR1 is SNHLY and CDR2 is FYNNEI. V shed 2 bases, J shed 5 bases, and the junction held 18 bases outside the gene matches. The CDR3 runs 20 residues.

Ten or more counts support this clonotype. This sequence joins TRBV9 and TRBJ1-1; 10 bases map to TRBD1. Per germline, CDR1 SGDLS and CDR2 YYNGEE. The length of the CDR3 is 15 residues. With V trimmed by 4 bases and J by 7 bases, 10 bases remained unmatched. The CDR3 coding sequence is TGTGCCAGCAGCTCCCGGGACAGGGGAGGAGGTGAAGCTTTCTTT. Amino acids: CASSSRDRGGGEAFF.

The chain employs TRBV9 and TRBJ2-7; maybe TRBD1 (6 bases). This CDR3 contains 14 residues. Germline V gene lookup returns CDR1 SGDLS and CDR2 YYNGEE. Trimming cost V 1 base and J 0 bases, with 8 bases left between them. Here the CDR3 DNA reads TGTGCCAGCAGCGTAAAGGACAGCTCCTACGAGCAGTACTTC. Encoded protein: CASSVKDSSYEQYF.

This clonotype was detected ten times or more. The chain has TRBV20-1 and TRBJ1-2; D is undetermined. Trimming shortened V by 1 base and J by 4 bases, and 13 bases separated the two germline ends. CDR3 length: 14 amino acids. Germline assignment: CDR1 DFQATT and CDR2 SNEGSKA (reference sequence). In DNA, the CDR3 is TGCAGTGCTAGAGTTAGATCCACCCTCTATGGCTACACCTTC. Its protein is CSARVRSTLYGYTF.

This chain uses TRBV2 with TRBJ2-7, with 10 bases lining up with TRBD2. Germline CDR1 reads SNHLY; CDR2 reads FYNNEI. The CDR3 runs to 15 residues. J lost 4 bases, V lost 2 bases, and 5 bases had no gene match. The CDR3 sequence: CASSESLAGAYEQYF. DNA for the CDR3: TGTGCCAGCAGTGAATCCCTAGCGGGAGCGTACGAGCAGTACTTC.

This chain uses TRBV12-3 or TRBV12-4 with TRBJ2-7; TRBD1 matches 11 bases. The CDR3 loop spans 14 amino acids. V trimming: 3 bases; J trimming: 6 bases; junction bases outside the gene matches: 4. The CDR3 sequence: CASSFGQGASEQYF. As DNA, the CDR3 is TGTGCCAGCAGTTTCGGACAGGGGGCCAGCGAGCAGTACTTC.

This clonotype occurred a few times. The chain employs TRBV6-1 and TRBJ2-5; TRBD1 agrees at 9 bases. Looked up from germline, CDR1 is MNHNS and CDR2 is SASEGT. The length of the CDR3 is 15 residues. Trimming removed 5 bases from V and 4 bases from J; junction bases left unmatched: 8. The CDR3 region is CASSRKPGQGETQYF. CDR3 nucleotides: TGTGCCAGCAGTCGTAAGCCGGGACAGGGAGAGACCCAGTACTTC.

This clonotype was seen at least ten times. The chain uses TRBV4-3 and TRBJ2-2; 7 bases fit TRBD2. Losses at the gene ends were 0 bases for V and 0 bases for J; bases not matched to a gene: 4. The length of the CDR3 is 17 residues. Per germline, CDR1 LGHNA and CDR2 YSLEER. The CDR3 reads CASSQDLTSSNTGELFF. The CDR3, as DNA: TGCGCCAGCAGCCAAGACCTGACTAGCTCGAACACCGGGGAGCTGTTTTTT.

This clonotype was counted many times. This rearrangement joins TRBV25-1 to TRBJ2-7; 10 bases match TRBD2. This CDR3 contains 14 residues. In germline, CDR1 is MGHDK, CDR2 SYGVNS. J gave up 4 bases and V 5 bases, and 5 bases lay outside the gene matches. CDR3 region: CASSSASGRYEQYF. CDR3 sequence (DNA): TGTGCCAGCAGTTCTGCTAGCGGGAGATACGAGCAGTACTTC.

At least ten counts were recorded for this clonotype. For the CDR3, the DNA is TGTGCCAGCAGTTATGGACCGCTGACAGATGGCTACACCTTC. Its translation: CASSYGPLTDGYTF. The chain couples TRBV6-5 to TRBJ1-2, with a weak D call TRBD1 (5 bases). V gave up 3 bases and J gave up 6 bases, with 14 bases separating them. The CDR3 totals 14 residues. CDR1 and CDR2 (germline): MNHEY, SVGAGI.

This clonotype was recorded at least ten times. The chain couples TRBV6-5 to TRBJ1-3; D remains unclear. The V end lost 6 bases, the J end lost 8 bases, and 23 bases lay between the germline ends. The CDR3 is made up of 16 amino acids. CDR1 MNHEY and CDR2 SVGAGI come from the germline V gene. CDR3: CASRSSSTASVDTIYF. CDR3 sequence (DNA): TGTGCCAGCAGAAGCTCATCGACGGCCTCCGTCGACACCATATATTTT.

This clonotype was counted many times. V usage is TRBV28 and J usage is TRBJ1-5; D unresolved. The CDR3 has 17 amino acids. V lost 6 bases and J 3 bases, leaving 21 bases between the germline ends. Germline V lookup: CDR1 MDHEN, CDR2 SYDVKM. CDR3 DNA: TGTGCCAGCAGCACCTCAGGCCCCCGTTCTTTCAATCAGCCCCAGCATTTT. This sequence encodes CASSTSGPRSFNQPQHF.